Listed here are 14 T cell receptor beta chains from one sample, sequenced in a study of blood T cell repertoires in COVID-19. The protocol was immunoSEQ multiplex PCR, while the TCRdb copy is restricted to in-frame clones and leaves out a portion. In the table there are 210,000 or so clones, about nine tenths of which are singletons. The sample comprised peripheral blood. Receptors were obtained from a man between 35 and 55 years old with acute or convalescent COVID-19.

The V and J genes are TRBV7-3 and TRBJ2-1; possible D gene TRBD1, 6 bases. This CDR3 is 12 amino acids long. CDR1 is SGHTA, CDR2 FQGTGA, per germline. Trimming pared 3 bases from V and 9 bases from J, leaving 9 bases between. CDR3 DNA: TGTGCCAGCAGCTTTACAGGGACTGAGCAGTTCTTC. It codes for CASSFTGTEQFF.

The rearrangement joins TRBV21-1 to TRBJ1-1. TRBV21-1 is a known pseudogene. This CDR3 is 14 amino acids long. CDR3 loop: CASSKARGNTEAFF. CDR3 nucleotide sequence: TGTGCCAGCAGCAAAGCGCGTGGGAACACTGAAGCTTTCTTT.

This rearrangement joins TRBV18 to TRBJ1-2, with 9 bases identical to TRBD1. The CDR3 spans 15 residues. Germline assignment: CDR1 KGHSH and CDR2 LQKENI. J lost 7 bases, V lost 3 bases, and 9 bases had no gene match. This CDR3 is CASSPGGQGTGGYTF. The CDR3 DNA is TGTGCCAGCTCACCGGGGGGACAGGGAACTGGTGGCTACACCTTC.

This clone was seen once. The CDR3 region is CASSPNSRGLETQYF. DNA of the CDR3: TGTGCCAGCTCACCAAATAGTAGGGGGCTGGAGACCCAGTACTTC. The chain recombines TRBV18 with TRBJ2-5; 7 nucleotides match TRBD1. V trimming: 2 bases; J trimming: 5 bases; junction bases outside the gene matches: 8. This CDR3 contains 15 residues. Germline V gene lookup returns CDR1 KGHSH and CDR2 LQKENI.

The V call is TRBV7-5, the J call TRBJ2-1; the table's D gene call, TRBD2, was not cross checked with the DNA. TRBV7-5 is a recognized pseudogene. This CDR3 comprises 21 residues. CDR3 bases: TGTGCCAGAAGCTTTATTGGTGCGGGGGCGTCGCGGGGGAGCTCCTACAATGAGCAGTTCTTC. It is translated as CARSFIGAGASRGSSYNEQFF.

This clone was counted between two and nine times. The rearrangement joins TRBV4-3 to TRBJ2-7, with 10 bases fitting TRBD1. Trimming cost V 4 bases and J 6 bases; bases outside gene matches: 6. The CDR3 loop spans 14 amino acids. CDR1 LGHNA and CDR2 YSLEER come from the germline V gene. CDR3 nucleotide sequence: TGCGCCAGCAGCCCGGGGACAGGGGCTACCGAGCAGTACTTC. Its protein is CASSPGTGATEQYF.

This clone was seen just once. The V call is TRBV6-5, the J call TRBJ1-4; 8 bases are shared with TRBD1. This CDR3 has 14 amino acids. Germline assignment: CDR1 MNHEY and CDR2 SVGAGI. Losses at the gene ends were 6 bases for V and 4 bases for J; bases not matched to a gene: 4. The CDR3 DNA reads as TGTGCCAGCAGGAGGACAGGGCGTAATGAAAAACTGTTTTTT. It translates to CASRRTGRNEKLFF.

The chain recombines TRBV24-1 with TRBJ2-5; TRBD2 matches 13 bases. The V gene's germline CDR1 is KGHDR and CDR2 SFDVKD. The V segment lost 2 bases and the J segment 5 bases; nucleotides outside the gene matches: 4. The length of the CDR3 is 16 residues. The CDR3 DNA follows: TGTGCCACCAGTGATTACGGGACTAGCGGGGTGGAGACCCAGTACTTC. It yields the protein CATSDYGTSGVETQYF.

The J gene is TRBJ2-3, the V gene TRBV5-5, with TRBD2 matching over 11 bases. The junction had 4 bases not matched to a gene; V was cut back by 2 bases and J by 2 bases. This CDR3 is built from 16 residues. The germline CDR1 and CDR2 sequences are SGHKS and YYEKEE (reference sequence). The CDR3 region is CASSFIAGGNTDTQYF. The CDR3 nucleotides are TGTGCCAGCAGCTTCATAGCGGGGGGGAACACAGATACGCAGTATTTT.

Comments on this clone: Different DNA sequences within this sample yield the same CDR3. This chain uses TRBV25-1 with TRBJ1-5; TRBD1 is a possible D gene (6 bases). The CDR3 totals 14 residues. Germline loops: CDR1 MGHDK, CDR2 SYGVNS. The V end was cut by 6 bases, the J end by 1 base, with 10 bases between. In nucleotides, the CDR3 is TGTGCCAGCAGCCTGACAGGAAGCAATCAGCCCCAGCATTTT. Translation: CASSLTGSNQPQHF.

This clone is a singleton in its sample. The V call is TRBV9, the J call TRBJ1-6; 9 bases match TRBD1. The CDR3 is made up of 16 amino acids. The V and J ends lost 3 bases and 9 bases, in that order; junction bases with no gene match: 10. CDR1 and CDR2 (germline): SGDLS, YYNGEE. CDR3 in amino acids: CASSAGGQGFGSPLHF. In DNA, the CDR3 is TGTGCCAGCAGCGCGGGGGGACAGGGTTTTGGTTCACCCCTCCACTTT.

This clone was recorded once. This chain joins TRBV2 and TRBJ2-5; D call uncertain. Germline V gives CDR1 SNHLY, CDR2 FYNNEI. V was shortened by 3 bases and J by 5 bases, with 7 bases between the two germline ends. This CDR3 is built from 12 residues. The CDR3 protein is CASSDWAETQYF. The CDR3 nucleotides are TGTGCCAGCAGTGACTGGGCCGAGACCCAGTACTTC. Full variable domain (missing parts from reference TRBV2 and TRBJ2-5): EPEVTQTPSHQVTQMGQEVILRCVPISNHLYFYWYRQILGQKVEFLVSFYNNEISEKSEIFDDQFSVERPDGSNFTLKIRSTKLEDSAMYFCASSDWAETQYFGPGTRLLVL.

V usage is TRBV4-3 and J usage is TRBJ1-1; D remains unclear. This CDR3 is 15 amino acids long. Germline V gives CDR1 LGHNA, CDR2 YSLEER. V was trimmed by 3 bases and J by 5 bases, leaving 16 bases between them. The CDR3 is CASSQLKVGETEAFF. The CDR3 nucleotides are TGCGCCAGCAGCCAGTTAAAGGTCGGGGAAACTGAAGCTTTCTTT.

This clone came up once. The rearrangement uses TRBV7-9 and TRBJ2-7, with 12 bases matching TRBD2. The CDR3 contains 18 residues. Germline-derived CDR1 and CDR2 are SEHNR and FQNEAQ (reference sequence). The J segment lost 0 bases and the V segment lost 1 base, leaving 7 bases of the junction unmatched. The DNA for the CDR3 is TGTGCCAGCAGCTTAGTCCCCACTAGCGGGGGGATCTCCTACGAGCAGTACTTC. Encoded protein: CASSLVPTSGGISYEQYF. Variable domain in full (rest from reference TRBV7-9 and TRBJ2-7): DTGVSQNPRHKITKRGQNVTFRCDPISEHNRLYWYRQTLGQGPEFLTYFQNEAQLEKSRLLSDRFSAERPKGSFSTLEIQRTEQGDSAMYLCASSLVPTSGGISYEQYFGPGTRLTVT.